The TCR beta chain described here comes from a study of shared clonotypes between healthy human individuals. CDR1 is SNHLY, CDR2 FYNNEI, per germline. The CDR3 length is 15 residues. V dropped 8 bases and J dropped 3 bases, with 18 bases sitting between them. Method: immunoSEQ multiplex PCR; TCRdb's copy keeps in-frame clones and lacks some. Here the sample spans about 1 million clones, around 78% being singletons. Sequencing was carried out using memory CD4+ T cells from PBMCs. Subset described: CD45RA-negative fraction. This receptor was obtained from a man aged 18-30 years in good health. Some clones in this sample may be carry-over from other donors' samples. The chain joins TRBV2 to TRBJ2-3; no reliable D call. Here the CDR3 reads CASLNGHSGTDTQYF. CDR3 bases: TGTGCCAGCCTTAACGGGCATTCGGGTACAGATACGCAGTATTTT.